Shown below are 25 T cell receptor beta chains from a single sample sequenced in a study of blood T cell repertoires in COVID-19. Assay: immunoSEQ multiplex PCR; the TCRdb copy retains only in-frame clones and omits some. This table has about 200,000 clones, roughly 82% appearing once. Sequenced sample: peripheral blood. Receptors were obtained from a human donor in a cohort sampled during active COVID-19.

The chain combines TRBV7-8 with TRBJ1-2; 10 nucleotides agree with TRBD1. There are 16 residues in the CDR3. The V and J ends lost 4 bases and 2 bases, in that order; junction bases with no gene match: 7. CDR1 is SGHVS and CDR2 is FQNEAQ in the germline V gene. The CDR3 sequence: CASSYLRQGANYGYTF. The DNA for the CDR3 is TGTGCCAGCAGCTACCTCCGACAGGGGGCGAACTATGGCTACACCTTC.

The CDR3 sequence: CASSERVRFTGELFF. The CDR3 DNA follows: TGTGCCAGCAGCGAGAGGGTCAGGTTCACCGGGGAGCTGTTTTTT. V and J are TRBV14 and TRBJ2-2; D possibly corresponds to TRBD2 (5 bases). Looked up from germline, CDR1 is SGHDN and CDR2 is FVKESK. The CDR3 runs to 15 residues. V lost 5 bases to trimming and J lost 4 bases, with 14 bases between them.

This rearrangement joins TRBV6-5 to TRBJ1-1; 8 bases fit TRBD1. The germline V gene has CDR1 MNHEY and CDR2 SVGAGI. The J segment lost 11 bases and the V segment lost 6 bases, leaving 17 bases of the junction unmatched. The CDR3 has 15 residues. DNA of the CDR3: TGTGCCAGCAGCCCCGACAGGGGTGGGATGCCAGGGGCTTTCTTT. Its protein product is CASSPDRGGMPGAFF.

J is TRBJ1-5 and V is TRBV27; TRBD1 matches 7 bases. CDR3 length: 15 amino acids. V was pared by 4 bases and J by 5 bases, with 8 bases of the junction left unmatched. Germline-derived CDR1 and CDR2 are MNHEY and SMNVEV (reference sequence). As DNA, the CDR3 is TGTGCCAGCAGTTCTTTGAGGGGGCTGGATCAGCCCCAGCATTTT. Its protein is CASSSLRGLDQPQHF.

This clone appeared a single time. The rearrangement uses TRBV29-1 and TRBJ2-7; weak D call: TRBD2 (6 bases). Per the germline V gene, CDR1 is SQVTM and CDR2 is ANQGSEA. V lost 4 bases and J 7 bases, leaving 26 bases between the germline ends. The CDR3 is made up of 16 amino acids. The CDR3 region is CSVARTIGSGPGEQYF. For the CDR3, the DNA is TGCAGCGTTGCTAGGACTATCGGGAGTGGTCCGGGAGAGCAGTACTTC.

The chain is built from TRBV5-1 and TRBJ2-5; the match to TRBD1 covers 8 bases. CDR1 and CDR2 (germline): SGHRS, YFSETQ. The V gene end was trimmed by 4 bases and the J gene end by 1 base; junction bases not matched to a gene: 3. The CDR3 runs 14 residues. The CDR3 nucleotides are TGCGCCAGCAGCCCCGGGACAGGCCAAGAGACCCAGTACTTC. It is translated as CASSPGTGQETQYF.

The count of this clone is one. V is TRBV6-5 and J is TRBJ2-4; no clear D. Between the trimmed V and J ends, which lost 0 bases and 0 bases, there was a span of 3 bases. The germline V gene has CDR1 MNHEY and CDR2 SVGAGI. The CDR3 runs 14 residues. In DNA, the CDR3 is TGTGCCAGCAGTTACTCTATAGCCAAAAACATTCAGTACTTC. Translating it yields CASSYSIAKNIQYF.

The chain recombines TRBV19 with TRBJ1-6, with 9 bases that match TRBD1. With 7 bases clipped from V and 6 bases from J, the junction kept 13 bases outside the gene matches. The length of the CDR3 is 17 residues. Per the germline V gene, CDR1 is LNHDA and CDR2 is SQIVND (reference sequence). CDR3 nucleotide sequence: TGTGCCAGTACCCGACTCGGGACAGGGATTGGTAATTCACCCCTCCACTTT. As protein: CASTRLGTGIGNSPLHF.

The chain couples TRBV25-1 to TRBJ2-5; TRBD1 agrees at 8 bases. The CDR3 loop spans 14 amino acids. Germline values: CDR1 MGHDK, CDR2 SYGVNS. With 4 bases clipped from V and 5 bases from J, the junction kept 6 bases outside the gene matches. The CDR3: CASSVNRGLETQYF. CDR3 nucleotide sequence: TGTGCCAGCAGTGTCAACAGGGGGTTGGAGACCCAGTACTTC.

The chain has TRBV5-8 and TRBJ2-2, with 14 bases matching TRBD2. Germline assignment: CDR1 SGHTS and CDR2 YDEGEE. The V segment lost 3 bases and the J segment 6 bases; nucleotides outside the gene matches: 4. The CDR3 loop spans 16 amino acids. CDR3 DNA sequence: TGTGCCAGCAGCTCTCGACTAGCGGGAGGGCCCGGGGAGCTGTTTTTT. It codes for CASSSRLAGGPGELFF. The whole variable domain, filled in from reference TRBV5-8 and TRBJ2-2, reads EAGVTQSPTHLIKTRGQQATLRCSPISGHTSVYWYQQALGLGLQFLLWYDEGEERNRGNFPPRFSGRQFPNYSSELNVNALELEDSALYLCASSSRLAGGPGELFFGEGSRLTVL.

The chain uses TRBV6-1 and TRBJ1-2; D is possibly TRBD1 (6 bases). Trimming removed 2 bases at V and 4 bases at J, with 14 bases between. Per the germline V gene, CDR1 is MNHNS and CDR2 is SASEGT. The CDR3 loop spans 15 amino acids. The CDR3 spells CASSEPYQGSYGYTF. As DNA, the CDR3 is TGTGCCAGCAGTGAACCCTATCAGGGGAGCTATGGCTACACCTTC.

This clone was observed a single time. V is TRBV5-1 and J is TRBJ2-7; 7 bases map to TRBD2. The CDR3 runs to 15 residues. The V gene's germline CDR1 is SGHRS and CDR2 YFSETQ. The ends lost 5 bases at V and 3 bases at J; junction bases unmatched: 11. In DNA, the CDR3 is TGCGCCAGCAGGAACGGTTTGCGGGGGATCTACGAGCAGTACTTC. This codes for CASRNGLRGIYEQYF.

The chain joins TRBV20-1 to TRBJ1-2; D not certain. CDR3 length: 11 residues. V was clipped by 0 bases and J by 8 bases, with 7 bases between them. CDR1 and CDR2 from the germline V gene are DFQATT and SNEGSKA (reference sequence). CDR3 sequence (DNA): TGCAGTGCTAGAGATGGAGAGGGCTACACCTTC. Translation gives CSARDGEGYTF.

The table lists this clone with a count of one. V usage is TRBV12-3 or TRBV12-4 and J usage is TRBJ2-7, with 7 bases lining up with TRBD1. The CDR3 consists of 13 residues. Trimming cost V 5 bases and J 3 bases; bases outside gene matches: 4. CDR3 sequence reads: CASSTGVGYEQYF. CDR3 DNA sequence: TGTGCCAGCAGTACAGGGGTGGGCTACGAGCAGTACTTC.

The chain has TRBV18 and TRBJ2-7; TRBD2 matches at 7 bases. Germline CDR1 is KGHSH and CDR2 is LQKENI. CDR3 length: 15 residues. V trimming: 5 bases; J trimming: 6 bases; junction bases outside the gene matches: 13. CDR3 DNA sequence: TGTGCCAGCTCAACATGGGGAGGGCAGGAAGGCGAGCAGTACTTC. It specifies CASSTWGGQEGEQYF.

This clone was seen only a few times. The genes are TRBV18 and TRBJ2-2; 7 positions agree with TRBD1. This CDR3 has 13 residues. V dropped 5 bases and J dropped 7; count of bases not matched to a gene: 4. The germline gives CDR1 KGHSH, CDR2 LQKENI. The CDR3 DNA reads TGTGCCAGCTCAGAGGGGGCTGGCGGGGAGCTGTTTTTT. It yields the protein CASSEGAGGELFF.

This CDR3 is CSVVAGGGTDTQYF. The CDR3 coding sequence is TGCAGCGTTGTAGCGGGAGGGGGTACAGATACGCAGTATTTT. The rearrangement uses TRBV29-1 and TRBJ2-3; 11 bases agree with TRBD2. The CDR3 consists of 14 residues. V lost 4 bases, J lost 3 bases, and 3 bases stayed unmatched. Germline V gene sequence: CDR1 SQVTM, CDR2 ANQGSEA.

The rearrangement uses TRBV6-5 and TRBJ2-7; D possibly corresponds to TRBD2 (6 bases). From germline, CDR1 is MNHEY and CDR2 SVGAGI. V lost 10 bases, J lost 5 bases, and 24 bases lay in between. The CDR3 loop spans 15 amino acids. CDR3 in DNA: TGTGCCACCAATCTCTTATTCGGGAGTCAACACGAGCAGTACTTC. It codes for CATNLLFGSQHEQYF.

This chain connects TRBV5-1 to TRBJ1-2, with unresolved D. Trimming cost V 6 bases and J 5 bases, with 14 bases left between them. Germline lookup yields CDR1 SGHRS and CDR2 YFSETQ. The length of the CDR3 is 13 residues. CDR3 region: CASTDGLLYGYTF. In DNA form, the CDR3 reads TGCGCCAGCACCGACGGACTGTTGTATGGCTACACCTTC.

This sequence joins TRBV13 and TRBJ1-2, with 8 bases aligning to TRBD1. Trimming took 0 bases from V and 6 from J; bases not matched to a gene: 3. This CDR3 has 14 amino acids. Germline V gene lookup returns CDR1 PRHDT and CDR2 FYEKMQ (reference sequence). CDR3 amino acids: CASSLGRGQDGYTF. The CDR3 nucleotides read TGTGCCAGCAGCTTAGGCAGGGGGCAAGATGGCTACACCTTC.

The CDR3, as DNA: TGCGCCACTATTCCGGGGGCGAGACTAGCGGGAGGGCCGGGGAATGAGCAGTTCTTC. Its translation is CATIPGARLAGGPGNEQFF. The V call is TRBV23-1, the J call TRBJ2-1, with 14 bases fitting TRBD2. TRBV23-1 is designated an ORF whose function remains uncertain. Losses at the gene ends were 10 bases for V and 7 bases for J; bases not matched to a gene: 21. This CDR3 is built from 19 residues.

The chain is built from TRBV28 and TRBJ1-1; D perhaps matches TRBD1 (5 bases). Germline V gene lookup returns CDR1 MDHEN and CDR2 SYDVKM. V was pared by 6 bases and J by 5 bases, with 25 bases between. The CDR3 extends over 17 amino acids. DNA of the CDR3: TGTGCCAGCAGGGTCCGGGCGATGGGGGGGAGTGGGACTGAAGCTTTCTTT. Residues: CASRVRAMGGSGTEAFF. The full variable domain, completed using reference TRBV28 and TRBJ1-1, is DVKVTQSSRYLVKRTGEKVFLECVQDMDHENMFWYRQDPGLGLRLIYFSYDVKMKEKGDIPEGYSVSREKKERFSLILESASTNQTSMYLCASRVRAMGGSGTEAFFGQGTRLTVV.

The genes are TRBV5-1 and TRBJ1-2, with TRBD1 identical over 7 bases. This CDR3 region has 14 residues. The germline gives CDR1 SGHRS, CDR2 YFSETQ. V shed 4 bases, J shed 0 bases, and the junction held 3 bases outside the gene matches. CDR3 DNA sequence: TGCGCCAGCAGCCCCGGACAGGCTAACTATGGCTACACCTTC. Its translation: CASSPGQANYGYTF. Full variable domain (remainder filled in from reference TRBV5-1 and TRBJ1-2): KAGVTQTPRYLIKTRGQQVTLSCSPISGHRSVSWYQQTPGQGLQFLFEYFSETQRNKGNFPGRFSGRQFSNSRSEMNVSTLELGDSALYLCASSPGQANYGYTFGSGTRLTVV.

The chain is built from TRBV15 and TRBJ2-3; a weak D match, TRBD2 (6 bases). V lost 0 bases to trimming and J lost 2 bases, with 9 bases between them. Germline V gene data show CDR1 as LNHNV and CDR2 as YYDKDF (reference sequence). This CDR3 comprises 15 residues. The CDR3 DNA is TGTGCCACCAGCAGAGAAGCGGGTCTCACAGATACGCAGTATTTT. Protein product: CATSREAGLTDTQYF.

This chain connects TRBV19 to TRBJ2-5; the match to TRBD1 covers 11 bases. V shed 4 bases and J 5 bases; nucleotides not matched to a gene: 9. Germline assignment: CDR1 LNHDA and CDR2 SQIVND (reference sequence). This CDR3 has 16 amino acids. In nucleotides, the CDR3 is TGTGCCAGTAGTACAGGGACAGGGGGTCTGTTGGAGACCCAGTACTTC. Encoded protein: CASSTGTGGLLETQYF.